This TCR beta chain was sequenced for a study of shared clonotypes between healthy human individuals. Concerning this clone itself: What it binds is not known.

The CDR3 covers 15 residues. CDR1 is SGHRS and CDR2 is YFSETQ in the germline V gene. V lost 2 bases to trimming and J lost 8 bases; unmatched junction nucleotides: 7. CD8 memory was a combination of CD45RO+ cells and CCR7-negative CD45RA+ TemRA cells. Regarding the study as a whole: A generally larger estimated richness was seen in naive subsets than in memory subsets. The four-donor shared clonotypes exceeded non-shared clonotypes in generation probability, with non-shared ones scoring lower.

Some clones are missing from TCRdb's copy, which holds only in-frame ones; the method was immunoSEQ multiplex PCR. The table has about 380,000 clones, 96% seen once. This clonotype originated in a man between 25 and 39 years old in good health. Source material: memory CD8+ T cells sorted from blood. Subset indicated: CD45RO+ cells pooled with CCR7-negative TemRA cells. This chain links TRBV5-1 with TRBJ2-1; TRBD2 aligns across 10 bases. DNA of the CDR3: TGCGCCAGCAGCTTTTCAATAGCGGGAGGTTATGAGCAGTTCTTC. Encoded protein: CASSFSIAGGYEQFF.